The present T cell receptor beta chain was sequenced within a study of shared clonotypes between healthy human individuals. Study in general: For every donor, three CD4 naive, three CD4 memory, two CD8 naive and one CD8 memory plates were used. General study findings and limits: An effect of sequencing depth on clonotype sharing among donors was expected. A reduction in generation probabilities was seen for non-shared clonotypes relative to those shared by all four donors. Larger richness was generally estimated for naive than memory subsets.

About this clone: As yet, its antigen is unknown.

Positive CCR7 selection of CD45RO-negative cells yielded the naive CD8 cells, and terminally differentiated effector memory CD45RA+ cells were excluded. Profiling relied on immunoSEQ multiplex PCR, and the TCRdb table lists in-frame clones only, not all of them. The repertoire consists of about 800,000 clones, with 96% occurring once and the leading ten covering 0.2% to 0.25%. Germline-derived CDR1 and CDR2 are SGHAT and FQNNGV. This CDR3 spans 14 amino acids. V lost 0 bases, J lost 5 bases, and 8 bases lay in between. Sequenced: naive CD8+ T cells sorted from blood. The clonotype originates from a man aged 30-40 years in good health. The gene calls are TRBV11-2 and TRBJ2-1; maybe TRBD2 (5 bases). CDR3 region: CASSLDSVNNEQFF. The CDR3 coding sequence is TGTGCCAGCAGCTTAGATAGCGTAAACAATGAGCAGTTCTTC.